These T cell receptor beta chains were read from a single sample in a study of shared clonotypes between healthy human individuals. Method: immunoSEQ multiplex PCR; TCRdb's copy keeps in-frame clones and lacks some. The sample shows millions of clones, more than 90% of them seen only once. Sequenced material: naive CD4+ T cells sorted from blood. The receptors here all came from a man younger than 35 in good health. The CDR3 runs from the conserved cysteine through the conserved F or W. D genes are given only for firm matches. Expanded clones are given a class, and other clones once, few, many or no size at all.

V	size	D	J	DNA	CDR3
TRBV27	.	.	TRBJ1-4	TGTGCCAGCAGTCAACCCCGGGGCGGGGGTAGACTGTTTTTT	CASSQPRGGGRLFF
TRBV9	.	.	TRBJ1-3	TGTGCCAGCAGCTTTGGGGGCTCTGGAAACACCATATATTTT	CASSFGGSGNTIYF
TRBV7-9	.	.	TRBJ1-1	TGTGCCAGCAGCTTAATTGAAGCTTTCTTT	CASSLIEAFF
TRBV10-3	.	TRBD2	TRBJ2-3	TGTGCCATCAACGCGGGGGGCGATAGTGGGGATACGCAGTATTTT	CAINAGGDSGDTQYF
TRBV4-1	.	TRBD1	TRBJ1-1	TGCGCCAGCAGCTACCGGACAGGGGGCACTGAAGCTTTCTTT	CASSYRTGGTEAFF
TRBV13	.	.	TRBJ2-7	TGTGCCAGCAGCTTAGCCGGAGGGACAGCCTACGAGCAGTACTTC	CASSLAGGTAYEQYF
TRBV7-8	.	TRBD1	TRBJ1-1	TGTGCCAGCGGACAGGGGTTACTCCAGGTGTTTACGAACACTGAAGCTTTCTTT	CASGQGLLQVFTNTEAFF
TRBV7-2	.	.	TRBJ1-2	TGTGCCAGCAGCTTAGGCCCTGGGACGCTAGCAACTGGCTACACCTTC	CASSLGPGTLATGYTF
TRBV14	.	TRBD1	TRBJ1-5	TGTGCCAGCAGCCGTACATTCGATGACAGGGTGCACAATCAGCCCCAGCATTTT	CASSRTFDDRVHNQPQHF
TRBV28	.	.	TRBJ2-4	TGTGCCAGCAGTTTTTGGGCAGGGGATGCCAAAAACATTCAGTACTTC	CASSFWAGDAKNIQYF
TRBV12-5	.	TRBD2	TRBJ2-3	TGTGCTAGTGGTTTGGGGGGACTAGCGGGAGGAGGTACGCAGTATTTT	CASGLGGLAGGGTQYF
TRBV29-1	.	.	TRBJ2-2	TGCAGCGTTCTCGAGTCCCTGAACACCGGGGAGCTGTTTTTT	CSVLESLNTGELFF
TRBV10-1	.	.	TRBJ2-2	TGCGCCAGCAGTGAAGGGAAGACGAACACCGGGGAGCTGTTTTTT	CASSEGKTNTGELFF
TRBV28	.	.	TRBJ2-1	TGTGCCAGCAGTTCTCCTCGGACGTCGTTCTTC	CASSSPRTSFF
TRBV5-1	.	.	TRBJ1-1	TGCGCCAGCAGCTTGGTCTGGGGCACTGAAGCTTTCTTT	CASSLVWGTEAFF
TRBV27	.	.	TRBJ1-5	TGTGCCAGCAGTCCCAGACAACTGGCTCAGCCCCAGCATTTT	CASSPRQLAQPQHF
TRBV4-3	few	.	TRBJ1-5	TGCGCCAGCAGCCAAGAAGTCGGTCAGCCCCAGCATTTT	CASSQEVGQPQHF
TRBV5-1	.	.	TRBJ1-4	TGCGCCAGCAGCTTGGATGATGAAAAACTGTTTTTT	CASSLDDEKLFF
TRBV19	.	.	TRBJ1-5	TGTGCCAGTAGTATCGAGGGGATGACGGCCAAACAGCCCCAGCATTTT	CASSIEGMTAKQPQHF
TRBV2	.	.	TRBJ1-1	TGTGCCAGCAGAGAACAGACAGTTTGGGGCACTGAAGCTTTCTTT	CASREQTVWGTEAFF
TRBV28	.	TRBD1	TRBJ1-6	TGTGCCAGCAGGGACTCCGGGACAGGTTTTCGGAATTCACCCCTCCACTTT	CASRDSGTGFRNSPLHF
TRBV5-1	.	.	TRBJ1-2	TGCGCCAGCAGCCCCGGTGGGGTTTTCGCCCTTAACTATGGCTACACCTTC	CASSPGGVFALNYGYTF
TRBV14	.	TRBD1	TRBJ2-2	TGTGCCAGCAGCCAAGGGACAGGGTCAATCACCGGGGAGCTGTTTTTT	CASSQGTGSITGELFF
TRBV6-5	.	.	TRBJ2-7	TGTGCCAGCAGTTACTTAGGGACTGGGTCCTACGAGCAGTACTTC	CASSYLGTGSYEQYF
TRBV30	.	.	TRBJ1-5	TGTGCCTGGAGTACGGAGGACAATCAGCCCCAGCATTTT	CAWSTEDNQPQHF
TRBV6-6	.	TRBD1	TRBJ2-2	TGTGCCACCTACCCCTTGGACAGGGCGGCCGGGGAGCTGTTTTTT	CATYPLDRAAGELFF
TRBV6-5	.	TRBD1	TRBJ1-5	TGTGCCAGCAGAACAGGGGGTGGTCAGCCCCAGCATTTT	CASRTGGGQPQHF
TRBV30	.	.	TRBJ1-4	TGTGCCTGGAGTTTCGGGTGGAGGGACTCTGAAAAACTGTTTTTT	CAWSFGWRDSEKLFF
TRBV6-1	.	.	TRBJ1-4	TGTGCCAGCAGTGTAAACAGTCCAGCAACTAATGAAAAACTGTTTTTT	CASSVNSPATNEKLFF
TRBV30	few	.	TRBJ1-6	TGTGCCTGGAGTGTCGGGAGTCGGAATTCACCCCTCCACTTT	CAWSVGSRNSPLHF
TRBV6-5	.	.	TRBJ1-3	TGTGCCAGCAGCCTTCATAGGACTGGAAACACCATATATTTT	CASSLHRTGNTIYF
TRBV18	few	TRBD1	TRBJ1-5	TGTGCCAGCTCACCACCGGAATCAGGGGGACAGCCCCAGCATTTT	CASSPPESGGQPQHF
TRBV15	.	TRBD1	TRBJ1-2	TGTGCCACCAGCTCCGGCAGGGGGGACAATGGCTACACCTTC	CATSSGRGDNGYTF
TRBV2	.	TRBD2	TRBJ2-4	TGTGCCAGCAGTGAGGGGACTAGCGGGGGTGGAATAGCCAAAAACATTCAGTACTTC	CASSEGTSGGGIAKNIQYF
TRBV28	.	TRBD2	TRBJ2-3	TGTGCCAGCAGTTTAGCTAGCGGGGGGTTAGATACGCAGTATTTT	CASSLASGGLDTQYF
TRBV19	.	.	TRBJ2-6	TGTGCCAGTAGTATAGTAGGGGGACTCTCGGCTGGGGCCAACGTCCTGACTTTC	CASSIVGGLSAGANVLTF
TRBV28	once	TRBD2	TRBJ2-3	TGTGCCAGCAGCCGCCACGGGGGGTCTAGCACAGATACGCAGTATTTT	CASSRHGGSSTDTQYF
TRBV10-3	.	.	TRBJ1-5	TGTGCCATCAGTGAGGGGGAAACGGTGTTTCAGCCCCAGCATTTT	CAISEGETVFQPQHF
TRBV27	.	.	TRBJ1-6	TGTGCCAGCAGTTTCTACCGGCTACAGGTGGTGGGGTCCTATAATTCACCCCTCCACTTT	CASSFYRLQVVGSYNSPLHF
TRBV5-6	once	.	TRBJ2-4	TGTGCCAGCAGCTTGGGCGGGGAAAAAAACATTCAGTACTTC	CASSLGGEKNIQYF
TRBV6-5	.	.	TRBJ2-6	TGTGCCAGCACCTCGCCCGGTAGTGGGGCCAACGTCCTGACTTTC	CASTSPGSGANVLTF
TRBV5-8	.	.	TRBJ1-3	TGTGCCAGCAGCCCGGGGATCTCTGGAAACACCATATATTTT	CASSPGISGNTIYF
TRBV5-1	.	TRBD2	TRBJ2-7	TGCGCCAGCACCGCTAGCGGGAGGAACGAGCAGTACTTC	CASTASGRNEQYF
TRBV4-3	.	TRBD1	TRBJ1-2	TGCGCCAGCAGCCAGGATATCAACATTATGACAGGGACTAACTATGGCTACACCTTC	CASSQDINIMTGTNYGYTF
TRBV7-2	.	.	TRBJ1-5	TGTGCCAGCAGCCCCGGGTGGGGACAGCCCCAGCATTTT	CASSPGWGQPQHF
TRBV11-2	.	.	TRBJ2-5	TGTGCCAGCAGCTTCTCTGGCGGGCTCGAGGGGCAAGAGACCCAGTACTTC	CASSFSGGLEGQETQYF
TRBV6-5	once	.	TRBJ1-2	TGTGCCAGCAGTCCTATGGGGCAGGACTATGGCTACACCTTC	CASSPMGQDYGYTF
TRBV4-1	few	TRBD2	TRBJ2-1	TGCGCCAGCAGCCAAGCCCTAGCGGAGATTCAGTTCTTC	CASSQALAEIQFF
TRBV5-1	.	TRBD1	TRBJ1-5	TGCGCCAGCAGCGAGGGGGCCGGCAATCAGCCCCAGCATTTT	CASSEGAGNQPQHF
TRBV15	.	.	TRBJ1-4	TGTGCCACCAGCAAGAGGAGGGCAGGGATGGATGAAAAACTGTTTTTT	CATSKRRAGMDEKLFF
TRBV30	once	.	TRBJ2-1	TGTGCCTGGAGTACGTGGGGCAGCTCCTACAATGAGCAGTTCTTC	CAWSTWGSSYNEQFF
TRBV19	.	.	TRBJ1-4	TGTGCCAGTAGCTACATAGGGGCCACTAATGAAAAACTGTTTTTT	CASSYIGATNEKLFF
TRBV6-5	.	.	TRBJ2-7	TGTGCCAGCTGGGAAGGAGGCCATGGGGAGCAGTACTTC	CASWEGGHGEQYF
TRBV5-1	.	.	TRBJ2-5	TGCGCCAGCAGCCCGCAGGGCCAAGAGACCCAGTACTTC	CASSPQGQETQYF
TRBV21-1	.	.	TRBJ2-3	TGTGCCAGCAGCAAAGGGGGACAGGATGCGATCGCGGATACGCAGTATTTT	CASSKGGQDAIADTQYF
TRBV5-1	.	.	TRBJ2-5	TGCGCCAGCAGCTTGGCGACAGGGAGGACTCAAGAGACCCAGTACTTC	CASSLATGRTQETQYF
TRBV10-3	.	TRBD2	TRBJ2-1	TGTGCCATCAGTGACCCTGGGGCTAGCGGGAATGAGCAGTTCTTC	CAISDPGASGNEQFF